This T cell receptor beta chain was captured by sequencing in a study of human T cells and chemical hapten exposure. Study information: Each patch test put 0.01% DPC on the upper back, and results were read at 6 days.

The CDR3 sequence is 13 residues long. The germline gives CDR1 DFQATT, CDR2 SNEGSKA (reference sequence). V lost 3 bases and J lost 6; bases outside the gene matches: 7. During construction of the library, unique molecular identifiers were attached to individual cDNA molecules for quantitative, reproducible TCR counting. In TCRdb, the RACE reads were re-called with MiXCR into one record per CDR3 protein. The sample contains 210,000 or so distinct CDR3 sequences, roughly a quarter of which appear only once. Sample time point: patch test 3, about 24 weeks after DPC sensitization. The treatment denotes: therapeutic diphenylcyclopropenone sensitization with weekly scalp DPC.

This chain links TRBV20-1 with TRBJ2-7, with 8 nucleotides matching TRBD1. The sequence was obtained from a woman aged 40 to 50 with alopecia areata. Some clones in this sample may be carry-over from other donors' samples. Sequenced material: whole blood, taken in connection with sensitization to the hapten diphenylcyclopropenone (DPC). The CDR3 is CSASHQGAGEQYF. The DNA for the CDR3 is TGCAGTGCTAGCCACCAGGGGGCCGGCGAGCAGTACTTC.